This TCR beta chain originates from a study of T cell clones after liver transplantation. Remarks on this clone: Its matching antigen is unknown.

Measured with immunoSEQ multiplex PCR; TCRdb has only the in-frame clones, and not every one. The table lists roughly 74,000 clones, roughly 80% of them singletons. CDR3 length equals 13 residues. Germline CDR1 LNHDA, CDR2 SQIVND (reference sequence). V was trimmed by 0 bases and J by 6 bases, leaving 6 bases between them. Notes on the study in general: Graft donor-reactive T cells possibly entered the graft instead of undergoing deletion.

Sample: CD4+ T cells from blood, taken before liver transplant. This TCR was recovered from a human donor who received a liver transplant. The V gene is TRBV19, the J gene TRBJ1-5; D call uncertain. The chain's CDR3 is CASSIDGVQPQHF. Written as DNA, the CDR3 is TGTGCCAGTAGTATAGATGGGGTTCAGCCCCAGCATTTT.